This T cell receptor beta chain was obtained from a study of T cell responses to AZD1222 COVID-19 vaccine. The overall study: Pooled samples include second doses given at about 4 or 12 weeks. Study-wide results and limits: Donors, mostly white British, included more females; clonal diversity was possibly underestimated. The number of AZD1222 recipients seropositive at baseline was only 6 or 7.

The protocol was immunoSEQ multiplex PCR, while the TCRdb copy is restricted to in-frame clones and leaves out a portion. The sample carries some 200,000 clones, over 80% recorded once. Concerning this clone: The antigen remains undetermined.

Germline V lookup: CDR1 MGHRA, CDR2 YSYEKL. The V end was cut by 5 bases, the J end by 11 bases, with 18 bases between. This CDR3 region has 14 residues. The receptor's source is an adult in good health. The chain links TRBV4-1 to TRBJ1-4; no clear D. Sequenced here: peripheral blood, sampled on day 0 of AZD1222 vaccination. The CDR3 region is CASSAQKGLGKLFF. The CDR3 nucleotides are TGCGCCAGCAGCGCCCAAAAAGGACTGGGGAAACTGTTTTTT.